The T cell receptor (beta chain) described here comes from a study of T cells expressing NK-cell markers. Looking at the study overall: HCMV serostatus: most of the eight sequenced donors positive, one negative.

CDR1 is SEHNR, CDR2 FQNEAQ, per germline (reference sequence). This CDR3 is 14 amino acids long. After re-calling the 5' RACE reads, TCRdb lists one entry per CDR3 protein, DNA absent. The table for this sample gives approximately 420,000 distinct CDR3 sequences. Sequencing was performed on blood T cells: a sorted CD56 or NKG2C T cell subset, CD4+ or CD8+ T cells, or bulk PBMC T cells (not recorded which). The J gene is TRBJ1-2, the V gene TRBV7-9; TCRdb designates TRBD1, a call that cannot be tested without DNA. The clonotype originates from a woman aged 50 to 60 in good health. CDR3 amino acids: CASTLSDRIYGYTF.